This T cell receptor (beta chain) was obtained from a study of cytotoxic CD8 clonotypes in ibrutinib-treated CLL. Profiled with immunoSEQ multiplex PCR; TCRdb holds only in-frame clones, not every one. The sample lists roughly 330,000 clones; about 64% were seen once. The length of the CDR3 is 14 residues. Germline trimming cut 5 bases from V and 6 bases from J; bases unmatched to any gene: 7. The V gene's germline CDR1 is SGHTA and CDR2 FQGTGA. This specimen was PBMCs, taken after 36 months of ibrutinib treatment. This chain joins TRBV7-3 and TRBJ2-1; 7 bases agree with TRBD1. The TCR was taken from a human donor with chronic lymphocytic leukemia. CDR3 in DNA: TGTGCCAGCAGCCATGACAGGGTCGGCAATGAGCAGTTCTTC. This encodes CASSHDRVGNEQFF.